Below, 28 T cell receptor beta chains from the same sample are listed, as sequenced in a study of shared clonotypes between healthy human individuals. Sequencing was performed with immunoSEQ multiplex PCR; in TCRdb, only in-frame clones are kept and a portion is missing. Among about 330,000 clones listed, around 86% were seen once. What was sequenced was memory CD8+ T cells sorted from blood. Subset indicated: CD45RO+ cells pooled with CCR7-negative TemRA cells. All receptors derive from a man aged 18 to 30 in good health.

The rearrangement uses TRBV28 and TRBJ2-4; TRBD2 is a possible D gene (5 bases). With 7 bases removed from V and 8 bases from J, the gap between germline ends came to 9 bases. This CDR3 spans 11 amino acids. CDR1 and CDR2 from the germline V gene are MDHEN and SYDVKM. CDR3 sequence: CASTLGDIQYF. The CDR3 coding sequence is TGTGCCAGCACCCTGGGAGACATTCAGTACTTC. The full variable domain, with the rest looked up from reference TRBV28 and TRBJ2-4, is DVKVTQSSRYLVKRTGEKVFLECVQDMDHENMFWYRQDPGLGLRLIYFSYDVKMKEKGDIPEGYSVSREKKERFSLILESASTNQTSMYLCASTLGDIQYFGAGTRLSVL.

This chain links TRBV28 with TRBJ2-2; TRBD1 matches at 9 bases. The CDR3 length is 17 residues. Germline V gene sequence: CDR1 MDHEN, CDR2 SYDVKM. Trimming cost V 7 bases and J 5 bases; bases outside gene matches: 14. CDR3 bases: TGTGCCAGCACCCTTCAGGGGACAGGGAGGTATACCGGGGAGCTGTTTTTT. Amino acids: CASTLQGTGRYTGELFF.

The genes are TRBV14 and TRBJ2-7, with a tentative D call TRBD1 (5 bases). There are 15 residues in the CDR3. The V and J ends lost 0 bases and 5 bases respectively, with 14 bases between them. Germline-derived CDR1 and CDR2 are SGHDN and FVKESK. Here the CDR3 DNA reads TGTGCCAGCAGCCAAGACCCGGAAGGGGTTAACGAGCAGTACTTC. It encodes CASSQDPEGVNEQYF.

V and J are TRBV11-1 and TRBJ2-7; D possibly corresponds to TRBD1 (6 bases). Trimming removed 1 base from V and 7 bases from J, with 14 bases in between. The CDR3 runs to 14 residues. The germline CDR1 and CDR2 sequences are SGHAT and FQDESV (reference sequence). The CDR3 here is CASSLGPGVEEQYF. Here the CDR3 DNA reads TGTGCCAGCAGCTTAGGCCCAGGGGTGGAAGAGCAGTACTTC. The full variable domain, its missing parts supplied by reference TRBV11-1 and TRBJ2-7, is EAEVAQSPRYKITEKSQAVAFWCDPISGHATLYWYRQILGQGPELLVQFQDESVVDDSQLPKDRFSAERLKGVDSTLKIQPAELGDSAMYLCASSLGPGVEEQYFGPGTRLTVT.

A word on this clone: This sample also contains other DNA sequences that code for the same CDR3. The chain employs TRBV27 and TRBJ1-1; D call uncertain. CDR1 is MNHEY, CDR2 SMNVEV, per germline (reference sequence). This CDR3 is built from 13 residues. V dropped 5 bases and J dropped 1 base, with 8 bases sitting between them. The CDR3 DNA reads TGTGCCAGCAGTGTTGGCGGGAACACTGAAGCTTTCTTT. It translates to CASSVGGNTEAFF.

The chain couples TRBV7-2 to TRBJ2-7, with 10 positions matching TRBD2. The CDR3 runs to 16 residues. Germline assignment: CDR1 SGHTA and CDR2 FQGNSA. The V and J ends lost 5 bases and 7 bases, in that order; junction bases with no gene match: 14. The CDR3 DNA reads TGTGCCAGCAGCCTGCTTAGAGCGGGGGGGCCGCAGGAGCAGTACTTC. It encodes CASSLLRAGGPQEQYF. Together with reference TRBV7-2 and TRBJ2-7, the CDR3 gives the full variable domain: GAGVSQSPSNKVTEKGKDVELRCDPISGHTALYWYRQSLGQGLEFLIYFQGNSAPDKSGLPSDRFSAERTGGSVSTLTIQRTQQEDSAVYLCASSLLRAGGPQEQYFGPGTRLTVT.

The CDR3 DNA follows: TGTGCCAGCAGCCTCACATACCTCGGGACAGATAACACCGGGGAGCTGTTTTTT. Its translation is CASSLTYLGTDNTGELFF. The chain carries TRBV7-9 and TRBJ2-2, with 7 bases aligning to TRBD1. Germline-derived CDR1 and CDR2 are SEHNR and FQNEAQ (reference sequence). The CDR3 is 18 amino acids. The V and J ends lost 5 bases and 2 bases, in that order; junction bases with no gene match: 14.

The chain combines TRBV7-9 with TRBJ2-3; 10 nucleotides line up with TRBD2. From germline, CDR1 is SEHNR and CDR2 FQNEAQ (reference sequence). The ends lost 5 bases at V and 2 bases at J; junction bases unmatched: 4. The CDR3 covers 15 residues. In DNA, the CDR3 is TGTGCCAGCAGCCTCACTAGCGGGGTCACAGATACGCAGTATTTT. Translated: CASSLTSGVTDTQYF.

The V gene is TRBV5-4, the J gene TRBJ2-1; 10 positions match TRBD2. Germline V CDR1 and CDR2: SGHNT, YYREEE (reference sequence). The CDR3 covers 16 residues. The V gene end was trimmed by 5 bases and the J gene end by 7 bases; junction bases not matched to a gene: 12. Here the CDR3 reads CASRAEGLASWNEQFF. The CDR3 DNA sequence: TGTGCCAGCAGAGCTGAGGGACTAGCGTCCTGGAATGAGCAGTTCTTC.

In nucleotides, the CDR3 is TGTGCCACTCTCCCCCAGGGGGAGGTCTATGGCTACACCTTC. Encoded protein: CATLPQGEVYGYTF. The chain carries TRBV2 and TRBJ1-2; 7 positions match TRBD1. The CDR3 totals 14 residues. Trimming cost V 10 bases and J 4 bases; bases outside gene matches: 12. Germline CDR1 and CDR2: SNHLY and FYNNEI.

Points on this clone: This clone may be a read error of a much larger clone one base away. The J gene is TRBJ2-7, the V gene TRBV28, with a weak D call TRBD1 (6 bases). Germline assignment: CDR1 MDHEN and CDR2 SYDVKM. The CDR3 has 15 amino acids. CDR3 nucleotide sequence: TGTGCCAGCAGTTTACTTACAGGGTCCATGGGCGAGCAGTGCTTC. Translation: CASSLLTGSMGEQCF. The full variable domain, completed using reference TRBV28 and TRBJ2-7, is DVKVTQSSRYLVKRTGEKVFLECVQDMDHENMFWYRQDPGLGLRLIYFSYDVKMKEKGDIPEGYSVSREKKERFSLILESASTNQTSMYLCASSLLTGSMGEQCFGPGTRLTVT.

This sequence joins TRBV5-6 and TRBJ2-3; D unclear. The CDR3 sequence is 13 residues long. Germline V lookup: CDR1 SGHDT, CDR2 YYEEEE. With 8 bases removed from V and 4 bases from J, the gap between germline ends came to 14 bases. CDR3 nucleotide sequence: TGTGCCAGTAGGGTTGATTATCCAGATACGCAGTATTTT. Translating it yields CASRVDYPDTQYF.

This clone was observed a handful of times. The rearrangement links TRBV7-8 to TRBJ1-6; TRBD1 might be the D (6 bases). V lost 3 bases to trimming and J lost 8 bases, with 14 bases between them. CDR1 is SGHVS and CDR2 is FQNEAQ in the germline V gene. The CDR3 runs 15 residues. CDR3 loop: CASSFTGPGDSPLHF. The CDR3, as DNA: TGTGCCAGCAGCTTTACAGGGCCGGGAGATTCACCCCTCCACTTT.

The CDR3 region is CASASPTSPSYEQYF. The CDR3 nucleotides read TGTGCTAGTGCCTCACCGACTAGCCCCTCCTACGAGCAGTACTTC. The chain links TRBV12-5 to TRBJ2-7, with TRBD2 identical over 7 bases. Germline V gene data show CDR1 as LGHNT and CDR2 as FRNRAP. V lost 7 bases and J lost 0; bases outside the gene matches: 9. The CDR3 totals 15 residues.

The chain is built from TRBV5-6 and TRBJ1-5; D is undetermined. V was cut by 3 bases and J by 2 bases, with 18 bases left in between. From germline, CDR1 is SGHDT and CDR2 YYEEEE. The CDR3 sequence is 17 residues long. CDR3 region: CASSSTRATAGNQPQHF. CDR3 nucleotides: TGTGCCAGCAGCTCAACCCGCGCCACGGCCGGCAATCAGCCCCAGCATTTT.

This sequence joins TRBV11-2 and TRBJ2-3; D is undetermined. CDR3 length: 14 amino acids. Trimming left V 5 bases short and J 3 bases short, with 12 bases between. Germline V gene lookup returns CDR1 SGHAT and CDR2 FQNNGV. The DNA of the CDR3 is TGTGCCAGCAGCCGCGCGGAGCGAACAGATACGCAGTATTTT. This encodes CASSRAERTDTQYF.

Regarding this clone: A much larger clone differs by one base, so this may be a read error. This chain links TRBV7-9 with TRBJ2-2; TRBD1 might be the D (6 bases). Germline values: CDR1 SEHNR, CDR2 FQNEAQ (reference sequence). CDR3 length equals 14 residues. V lost 1 base to trimming and J lost 4 bases, with 7 bases between them. For the CDR3, the DNA is TGTGCCAGCAGCTTAGGGACAGCCACCGGGGAGCTGTTTTTT. This encodes CASSLGTATGELFF.

This clone appeared a few times. The chain employs TRBV11-2 and TRBJ2-5; possible D gene TRBD2, 6 bases. Germline V gives CDR1 SGHAT, CDR2 FQNNGV. Trimming left V 5 bases short and J 4 bases short, with 17 bases between. This CDR3 contains 15 residues. This CDR3 is CASSPSGEAGETQYF. CDR3 bases: TGTGCCAGCAGCCCGTCGGGAGAGGCCGGAGAGACCCAGTACTTC.

The chain carries TRBV15 and TRBJ2-3, with 8 bases matching TRBD2. Germline V CDR1 and CDR2: LNHNV, YYDKDF (reference sequence). V trimming: 0 bases; J trimming: 3 bases; junction bases outside the gene matches: 8. The CDR3 is 17 residues long. CDR3 sequence reads: CATSRDLASGLTDTQYF. The CDR3 DNA sequence: TGTGCCACCAGCAGAGATCTGGCTAGCGGGTTAACAGATACGCAGTATTTT.

The chain has TRBV6-5 and TRBJ2-1; D ambiguous. The CDR3 length is 15 residues. From germline, CDR1 is MNHEY and CDR2 SVGAGI. Deletions cut 8 bases from V and 6 bases from J, with 20 bases between. The CDR3 sequence is CASGKTPTGLNEQFF. In DNA, the CDR3 is TGTGCCAGCGGAAAAACTCCCACGGGTCTCAATGAGCAGTTCTTC.

The rearrangement uses TRBV10-2 and TRBJ2-7, with no clear D. The CDR3 sequence is 13 residues long. Germline values: CDR1 WSHSY, CDR2 SAAADI. V was clipped by 7 bases and J by 0 bases, with 10 bases between them. CDR3 sequence reads: CASTGYSSYEQYF. CDR3 DNA sequence: TGCGCCAGCACCGGGTACAGCTCCTACGAGCAGTACTTC.

V usage is TRBV19 and J usage is TRBJ1-6, with 8 nucleotides matching TRBD1. The germline CDR1 and CDR2 sequences are LNHDA and SQIVND (reference sequence). The CDR3 spans 16 residues. J was trimmed by 6 bases and V by 5 bases; bases with no gene match: 9. In nucleotides, the CDR3 is TGTGCCAGTAGTCCCTCACGGGGACAGGCTAATTCACCCCTCCACTTT. Encoded protein: CASSPSRGQANSPLHF.

The table lists this clone with a count of one. The chain recombines TRBV4-1 with TRBJ2-7; D is perhaps TRBD2 (6 bases). V lost 4 bases to trimming and J lost 6 bases, with 16 bases between them. Germline assignment: CDR1 MGHRA and CDR2 YSYEKL. The CDR3 spans 14 residues. The CDR3 sequence is CASSRDSLISEQYF. CDR3 bases: TGCGCCAGCAGCCGGGACTCCCTAATAAGCGAGCAGTACTTC.

This rearrangement joins TRBV7-9 to TRBJ1-2; tentatively, D is TRBD1 (5 bases). The CDR3 length is 15 residues. V shed 2 bases and J shed 7 bases, with 17 bases lying between them. Germline V gene sequence: CDR1 SEHNR, CDR2 FQNEAQ (reference sequence). In nucleotides, the CDR3 is TGTGCCAGCAGCTTAAGAGCAGGGTCAGAGACTGGCTACACCTTC. Translated: CASSLRAGSETGYTF. Combining the CDR3 with reference TRBV7-9 and TRBJ1-2 gives the whole variable domain DTGVSQNPRHKITKRGQNVTFRCDPISEHNRLYWYRQTLGQGPEFLTYFQNEAQLEKSRLLSDRFSAERPKGSFSTLEIQRTEQGDSAMYLCASSLRAGSETGYTFGSGTRLTVV.

The rearrangement links TRBV9 to TRBJ2-2, with 7 nucleotides matching TRBD2. The V gene's germline CDR1 is SGDLS and CDR2 YYNGEE. The CDR3 is 16 residues long. Unmatched junction bases numbered 7, after V lost 5 bases and J lost 0 bases. CDR3 in amino acids: CASRIMTSPNTGELFF. As DNA, the CDR3 is TGTGCCAGCAGAATAATGACTAGCCCGAACACCGGGGAGCTGTTTTTT.

The chain links TRBV20-1 to TRBJ2-5; D call uncertain. The CDR3 has 11 residues. Germline V lookup: CDR1 DFQATT, CDR2 SNEGSKA (reference sequence). The ends were cut back, 3 bases at V and 4 bases at J, with 6 bases in the middle. The CDR3, as DNA: TGCAGTGCTAGGAATGTAGAGACCCAGTACTTC. Its translation: CSARNVETQYF.

This clone was recorded once. The J gene is TRBJ1-2, the V gene TRBV30; maybe TRBD1 (5 bases). The CDR3 length is 13 residues. Trimming took 4 bases from V and 4 from J, leaving 13 bases between them. The germline CDR1 and CDR2 sequences are GTSNPN and SVGIG (reference sequence). The DNA of the CDR3 is TGTGCCTGGATGGGGGAACTAGTCTATGGCTACACCTTC. This translates into CAWMGELVYGYTF.

The chain combines TRBV10-3 with TRBJ2-7, with D perhaps being TRBD1 or TRBD2 (5 bases each). Germline V lookup: CDR1 ENHRY, CDR2 SYGVKD. The CDR3 runs to 14 residues. Trimming removed 3 bases from V and 7 bases from J, with 16 bases in between. CDR3 in DNA: TGTGCCATCAGTGAAGTCGAGGGGCTGGGGGAGCAGTACTTC. Its translation: CAISEVEGLGEQYF.